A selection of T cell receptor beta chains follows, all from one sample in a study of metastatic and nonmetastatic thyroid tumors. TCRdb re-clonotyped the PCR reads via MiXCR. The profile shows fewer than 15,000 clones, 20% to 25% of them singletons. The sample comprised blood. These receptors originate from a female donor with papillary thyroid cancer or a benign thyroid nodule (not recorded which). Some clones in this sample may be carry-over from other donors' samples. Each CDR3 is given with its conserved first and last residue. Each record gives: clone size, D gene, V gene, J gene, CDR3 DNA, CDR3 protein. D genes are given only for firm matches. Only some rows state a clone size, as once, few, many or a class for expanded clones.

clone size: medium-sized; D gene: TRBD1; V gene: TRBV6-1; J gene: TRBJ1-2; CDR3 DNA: TGTGCCAGCAGTCGACAGGGCTTCTATGGCTACACCTTC; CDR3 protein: CASSRQGFYGYTF
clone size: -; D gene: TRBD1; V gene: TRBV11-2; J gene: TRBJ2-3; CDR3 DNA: TGTGCCAGCAGCTACCTGGGGACAGAAACAGATACGCAGTATTTT; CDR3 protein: CASSYLGTETDTQYF
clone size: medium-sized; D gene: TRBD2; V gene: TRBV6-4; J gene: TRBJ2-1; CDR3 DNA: TGTGCCAGCAGTGGGACTAGCGGGGGGGCCAATGAGCAGTTCTTC; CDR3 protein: CASSGTSGGANEQFF
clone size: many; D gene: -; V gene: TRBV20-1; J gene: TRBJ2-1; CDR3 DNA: TGCAGTGCTCCCCGTGGGGGCGCGGGTTATCATGAGCAGTTCTTC; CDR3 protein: CSAPRGGAGYHEQFF
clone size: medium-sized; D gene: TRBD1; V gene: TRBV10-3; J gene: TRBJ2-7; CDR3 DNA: TGTGCCATCAGTGAGTCAGCAGTCAGGGGGTCCGACGAGCAGTACTTC; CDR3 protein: CAISESAVRGSDEQYF
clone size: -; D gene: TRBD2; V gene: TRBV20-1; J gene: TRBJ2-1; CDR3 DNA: TGCAGTGCAATCGGGACTAGCGGAGCGAAGGGTCACAATGAGCAGTTCTTC; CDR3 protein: CSAIGTSGAKGHNEQFF
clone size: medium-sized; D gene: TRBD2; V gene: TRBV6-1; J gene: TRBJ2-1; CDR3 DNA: TGTGCCAGCAGTCCCCTGACTAGCGGGACCGACAATGAGCAGTTCTTC; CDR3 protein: CASSPLTSGTDNEQFF
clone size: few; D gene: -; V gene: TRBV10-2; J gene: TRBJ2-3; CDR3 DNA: TGCGCCAGCAGCACCGACAGTGTATGCACAGATACGCAGTATTTT; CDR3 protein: CASSTDSVCTDTQYF
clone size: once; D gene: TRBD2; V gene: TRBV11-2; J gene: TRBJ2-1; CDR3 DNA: TGTGCCAGCAGCTCCGGACTAGCGGGGCGTCCGTTCTTC; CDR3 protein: CASSSGLAGRPFF
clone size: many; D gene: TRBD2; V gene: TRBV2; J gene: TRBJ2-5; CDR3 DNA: TGTGCCAGCAGGAGAGGACTAGCGGGAGCTTATTTGCAAGAGACCCAGTACTTC; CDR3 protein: CASRRGLAGAYLQETQYF
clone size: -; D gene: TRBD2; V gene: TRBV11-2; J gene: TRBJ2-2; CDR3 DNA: TGTGCCAGCAGCCACACTAGCGGGGGCAGCGGGAGGGAACTGTTTTTT; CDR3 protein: CASSHTSGGSGRELFF
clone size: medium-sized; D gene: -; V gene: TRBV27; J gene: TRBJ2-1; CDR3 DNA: TGTGCCAGCGGGAGAGTGAGGGGATATGAGCAGTTCTTC; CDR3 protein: CASGRVRGYEQFF
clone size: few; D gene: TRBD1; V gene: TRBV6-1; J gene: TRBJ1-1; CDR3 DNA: TGTGCCAGCAGGACCCACAGGGGGCCCAACACTGAAGCTTTCTTT; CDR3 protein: CASRTHRGPNTEAFF
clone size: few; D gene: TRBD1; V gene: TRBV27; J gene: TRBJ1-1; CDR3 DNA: TGTGCCAGCAGGCGAGGACAGGTTGTGAACACTGAAGCTTTCTTT; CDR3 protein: CASRRGQVVNTEAFF
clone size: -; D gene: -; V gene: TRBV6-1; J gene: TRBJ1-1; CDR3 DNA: TGTGCCAGCAGGGGAGGGGTTACCGCTGAAGCTTTCTTT; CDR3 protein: CASRGGVTAEAFF
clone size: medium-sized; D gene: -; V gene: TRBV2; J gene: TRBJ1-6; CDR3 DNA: TGTGCCAGAACAGGTAGGCAGGGAAATTCACCCCTCCACTTT; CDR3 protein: CARTGRQGNSPLHF
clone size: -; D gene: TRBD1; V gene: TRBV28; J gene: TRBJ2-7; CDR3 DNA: TGTGCCGGCAGTCCATCCGGGACAGGGGTCTACGAGCAGTATTTC; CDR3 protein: CAGSPSGTGVYEQYF
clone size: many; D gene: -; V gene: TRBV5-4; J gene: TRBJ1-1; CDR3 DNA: TGTGCCAGCAGCTGGGAGGGGGGGAGCACTGAAGCTTTCTTT; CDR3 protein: CASSWEGGSTEAFF
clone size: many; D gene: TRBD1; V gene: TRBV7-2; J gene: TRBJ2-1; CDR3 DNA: TGTGCCAGCAGCACTCGGACAGGGGGCAACAATGAGCAGTTCTTC; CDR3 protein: CASSTRTGGNNEQFF
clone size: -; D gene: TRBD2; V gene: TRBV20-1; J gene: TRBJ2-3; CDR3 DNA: TGCAGTGCTTTAAGACGGACTAGCGGGGGGGCATTAGATACGCAGTATTTT; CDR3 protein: CSALRRTSGGALDTQYF
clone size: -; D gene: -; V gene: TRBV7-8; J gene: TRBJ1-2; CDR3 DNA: TGTGCCAGCAGCTTAAATCAAGGCAGTTACTATGGCTACACCTTC; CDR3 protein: CASSLNQGSYYGYTF
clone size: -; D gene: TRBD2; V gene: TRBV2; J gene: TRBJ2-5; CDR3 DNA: TGTGCCAGCAGCTACCCTAGCGGGAAAGAGACCCAGTACTTC; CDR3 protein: CASSYPSGKETQYF
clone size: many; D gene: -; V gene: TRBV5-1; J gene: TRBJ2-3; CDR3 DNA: TGCGCCAGCAGCTCCCCAGCGAGCACAGATACGCAGTATTTT; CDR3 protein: CASSSPASTDTQYF
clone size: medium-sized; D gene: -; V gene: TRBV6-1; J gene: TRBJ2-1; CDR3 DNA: TGTGCCAGCAGTGCTACCAGTCTCGCCCCCTACAATGAGCAGTTCTTC; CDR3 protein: CASSATSLAPYNEQFF
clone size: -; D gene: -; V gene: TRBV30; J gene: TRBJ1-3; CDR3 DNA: TGTGCCAGGGAAGGCAGCCGAAAAATCTCCTCTGGAAACACCATATATTTT; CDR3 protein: CAREGSRKISSGNTIYF
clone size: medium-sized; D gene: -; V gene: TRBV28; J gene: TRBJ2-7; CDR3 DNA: TGTGCCAGCAGTTCAAGTCTGATAGGGTTTTCCTACGAGCAGTACTTC; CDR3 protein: CASSSSLIGFSYEQYF
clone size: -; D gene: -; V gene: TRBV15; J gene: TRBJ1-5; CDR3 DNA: TGTGCCACCAGCAGAGATTCCCGAGGGTGGGGCTGGTGGCCCCAGCATTTT; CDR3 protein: CATSRDSRGWGWWPQHF
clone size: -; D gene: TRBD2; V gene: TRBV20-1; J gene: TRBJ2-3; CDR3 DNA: TGCATCATTCCCCTCTTGGCGGGGGGTGCAGATACGCAGTATTTT; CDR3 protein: CIIPLLAGGADTQYF
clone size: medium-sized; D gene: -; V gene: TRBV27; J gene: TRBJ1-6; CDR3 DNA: TGTGCCAGCAGTTTACTGTACAGTGATTCACCCCTCCACTTT; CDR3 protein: CASSLLYSDSPLHF
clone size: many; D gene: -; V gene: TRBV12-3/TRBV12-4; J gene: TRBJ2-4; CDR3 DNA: TGTGCCAGCAGTAACAATTTAGCCAAAAACATTCAGTACTTC; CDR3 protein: CASSNNLAKNIQYF
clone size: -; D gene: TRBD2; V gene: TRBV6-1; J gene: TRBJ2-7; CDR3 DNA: TGTGCCAGCAGATCCACTACTAGCGGGGGAGCCTACGAGCAGTACTTC; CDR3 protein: CASRSTTSGGAYEQYF
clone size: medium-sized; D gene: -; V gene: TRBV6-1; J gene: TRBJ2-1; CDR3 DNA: TGTGCCAGCAGTAAAAACTACAATGAGCAGTTCTTC; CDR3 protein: CASSKNYNEQFF
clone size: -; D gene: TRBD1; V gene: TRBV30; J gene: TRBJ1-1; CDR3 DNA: TGTGCCTGGAGTGTATCAGGGGGCACTGAAGCTTTCTTT; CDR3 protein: CAWSVSGGTEAFF
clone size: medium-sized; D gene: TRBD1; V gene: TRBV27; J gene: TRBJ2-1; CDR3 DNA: TGTGCCAGCAGTCCGGGACAGGGACGGCGGTTTGGAGGTGAGCAGTTCTTC; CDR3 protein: CASSPGQGRRFGGEQFF
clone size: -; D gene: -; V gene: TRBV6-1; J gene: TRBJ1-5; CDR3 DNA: TGTGCCAGCACCTCGAATAGCAATCAGCCCCAGCATTTT; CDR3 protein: CASTSNSNQPQHF
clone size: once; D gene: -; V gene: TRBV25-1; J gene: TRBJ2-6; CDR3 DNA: TGTGCCAGCAGCCGGAGGGTGGGAGTACGCTCCTATGGGGTCAACGTCCTGACTTTC; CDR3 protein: CASSRRVGVRSYGVNVLTF
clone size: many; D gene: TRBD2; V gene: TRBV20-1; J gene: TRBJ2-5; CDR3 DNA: TGCAGTGCTAGCGATAGCGGGGGGGGGGAGACCCAGTACTTC; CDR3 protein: CSASDSGGGETQYF
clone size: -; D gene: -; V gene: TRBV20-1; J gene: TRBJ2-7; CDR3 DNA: TGCAGTGCGCGTCCGGGCCAAGGGGAACTCGAGCAGTACTTC; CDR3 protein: CSARPGQGELEQYF
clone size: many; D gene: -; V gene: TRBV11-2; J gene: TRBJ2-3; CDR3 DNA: TGTGCCAGCAGCTTAGTCGGTATGGGGAACCTGGGCACAGATACGCAGTATTTT; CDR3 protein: CASSLVGMGNLGTDTQYF
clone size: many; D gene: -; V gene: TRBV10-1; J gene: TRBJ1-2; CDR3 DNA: TGCGCCAGCAGTGAGTCTAGTCAGCACTATGGCTACACCTTC; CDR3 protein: CASSESSQHYGYTF
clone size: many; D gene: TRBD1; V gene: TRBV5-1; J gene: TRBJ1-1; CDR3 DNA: TGCGCCAGCAGCTTGGATGGGACAGGGCGGACTGAAGCTTTCTTT; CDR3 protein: CASSLDGTGRTEAFF
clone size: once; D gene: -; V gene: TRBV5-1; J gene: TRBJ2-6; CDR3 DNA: TGCGCCAGCAGCTTTCTGGGGGCTGGAGCCAACGTCCTGACCTTC; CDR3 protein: CASSFLGAGANVLTF
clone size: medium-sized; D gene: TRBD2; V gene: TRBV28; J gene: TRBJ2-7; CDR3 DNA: TGTGCCAGCAGCCTCCCGGGGGGATCTTCCTACGAGCAGTACTTC; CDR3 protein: CASSLPGGSSYEQYF
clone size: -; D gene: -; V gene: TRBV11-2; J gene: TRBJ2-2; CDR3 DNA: TGTGCCAGCAGCTTAGGATACGGGGAGCTGTTTTTT; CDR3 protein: CASSLGYGELFF
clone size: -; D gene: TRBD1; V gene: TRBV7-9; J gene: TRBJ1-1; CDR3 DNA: TGTGCCAGCAGCAGGTTTGACAGGGGCAGGACTGAAGCTTTCTTT; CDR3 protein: CASSRFDRGRTEAFF
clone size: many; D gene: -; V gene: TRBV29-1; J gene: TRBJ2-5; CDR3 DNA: TGCAGCGTTGGGGGCGATAAGCCTCAAGAGACCCAGTACTTC; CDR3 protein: CSVGGDKPQETQYF
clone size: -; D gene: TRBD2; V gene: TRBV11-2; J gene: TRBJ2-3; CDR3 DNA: TGTGCCAGCAGCTTAGATGGAGCGGGGGGGTCGGATACGCAGTATTTT; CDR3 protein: CASSLDGAGGSDTQYF
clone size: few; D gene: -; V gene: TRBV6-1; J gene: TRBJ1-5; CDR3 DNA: TGTGCCAGCAGTGAGGAGGGTTGGGGCAATCAGCCCCAGCATTTT; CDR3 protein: CASSEEGWGNQPQHF
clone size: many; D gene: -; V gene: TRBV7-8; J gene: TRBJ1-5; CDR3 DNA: TGTGCCAGCAGCCCCGGACCCTCCGGCGGCCCCCAGCATTTT; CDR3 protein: CASSPGPSGGPQHF
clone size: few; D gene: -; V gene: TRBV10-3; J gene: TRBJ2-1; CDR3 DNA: TGTGCCATGTGGGGGGCGGTGTACAATGAGCAGTTCTTC; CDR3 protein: CAMWGAVYNEQFF
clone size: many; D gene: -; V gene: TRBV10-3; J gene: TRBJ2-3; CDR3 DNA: TGTGCCATCAGTGTTTGGGGTCCTAGCACAGATACGCAGTATTTT; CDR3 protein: CAISVWGPSTDTQYF
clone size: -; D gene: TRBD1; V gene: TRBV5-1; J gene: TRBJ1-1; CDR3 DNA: TGCGCCAGCTCCCAGGGGGGTGAAGCTTTCTTT; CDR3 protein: CASSQGGEAFF
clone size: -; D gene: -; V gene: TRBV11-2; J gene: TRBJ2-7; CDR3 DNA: TGTGCCAGCAGCTCCACCAGGGTAAGGTCCTACGAGCAGTACTTC; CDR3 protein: CASSSTRVRSYEQYF
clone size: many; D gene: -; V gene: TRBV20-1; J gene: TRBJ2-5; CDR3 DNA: TGCAGTGCTAGAGATCCCAGTACGGAGACCCAGTACTTC; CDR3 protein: CSARDPSTETQYF
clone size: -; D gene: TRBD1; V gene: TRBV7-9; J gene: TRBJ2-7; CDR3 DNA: TGTGCCAGCAGCTATCAACGGGACAGGGCCTGGGAGCAGTACTTC; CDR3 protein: CASSYQRDRAWEQYF